This TCR beta chain was identified during a study of metastatic and nonmetastatic thyroid tumors. For the study at large: Thyroid patients, malignant and benign, had repertoires compared across blood and tumor or nodule tissue.

J was trimmed by 3 bases and V by 4 bases; bases with no gene match: 10. The CDR3 sequence is 15 residues long. Per germline, CDR1 SGHDT and CDR2 YYEEEE. TCRdb re-called the PCR reads through MiXCR. This sample carries over 10,000 clones, around 29% of them seen once, and the ten largest clones take 15% to 19%. In this sample, this clone turned up many times. Patients had received no treatment of any kind before thyroid surgery. Sequenced material: tumor tissue. The chain couples TRBV5-6 to TRBJ2-7; TRBD1 matches 7 bases. This receptor was taken from a male donor with papillary thyroid cancer or a benign thyroid nodule (not recorded which). Some clones in this sample may be carry-over from other donors' samples. The CDR3 region has the DNA TGTGCCAGCAGCCGTGGACAGGCTACATTCTACGAGCAGTACTTC. Residues: CASSRGQATFYEQYF.